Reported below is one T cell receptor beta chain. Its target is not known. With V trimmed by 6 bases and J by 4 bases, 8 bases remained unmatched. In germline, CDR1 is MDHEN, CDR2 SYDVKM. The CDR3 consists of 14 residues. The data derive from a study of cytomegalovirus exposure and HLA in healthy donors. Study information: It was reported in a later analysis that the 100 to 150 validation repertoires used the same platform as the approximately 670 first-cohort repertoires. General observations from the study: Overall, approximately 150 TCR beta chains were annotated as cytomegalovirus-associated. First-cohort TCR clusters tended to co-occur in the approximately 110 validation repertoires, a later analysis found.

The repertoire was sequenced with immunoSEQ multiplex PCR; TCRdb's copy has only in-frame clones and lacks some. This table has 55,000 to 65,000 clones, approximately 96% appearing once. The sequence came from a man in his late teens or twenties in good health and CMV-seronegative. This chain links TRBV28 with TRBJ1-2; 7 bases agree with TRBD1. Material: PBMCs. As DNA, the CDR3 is TGTGCCAGCAGGTGGGGGACAGTGACCTATGGCTACACCTTC. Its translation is CASRWGTVTYGYTF.